Shown below are 13 T cell receptor beta chains from a single sample sequenced in a study of T-cell memory formation after mild COVID-19. TCRdb re-called the 5' RACE reads with MiXCR, one entry per CDR3 protein. The sample lists around 250,000 distinct CDR3 sequences, 15% seen once, with 2% to 2.5% in the top ten. The specimen sequenced was PBMCs or a T cell subset sorted from them (not recorded which). The receptor set was obtained from an adult woman who had mild COVID-19 (a few samples of this study predate the infection). Cell type and time point are not known.

CDR3 loop: CASSAGTGGSTDTQYF. The CDR3 DNA follows: TGCGCCAGCAGCGCAGGGACAGGGGGGTCCACAGATACGCAGTATTTT. The gene calls are TRBV5-1 and TRBJ2-3, with 11 bases matching TRBD1. The ends lost 4 bases at V and 2 bases at J; junction bases unmatched: 6. This CDR3 region has 16 residues. Germline V CDR1 and CDR2: SGHRS, YFSETQ.

This clonotype was counted only a few times. One end of the junction varies from germline; a read error may be responsible. The chain links TRBV20-1 to TRBJ2-2; 10 nucleotides line up with TRBD2. The CDR3 sequence is 14 residues long. CDR1 DFQATT and CDR2 SNEGSKA come from the germline V gene (reference sequence). Here the CDR3 reads CSARAGGTTGELFF. The CDR3 region has the DNA TGCAGTGCCAGAGCGGGAGGGACCACCGGGGAGCTGTTTTTT.

The chain joins TRBV20-1 to TRBJ1-2; 10 nucleotides agree with TRBD1. Germline V gene lookup returns CDR1 DFQATT and CDR2 SNEGSKA (reference sequence). This CDR3 region has 18 residues. J gave up 5 bases and V 5 bases, and 20 bases lay outside the gene matches. This CDR3 reads CSALVWSRDRGRGYGYTF. The CDR3 nucleotides read TGCAGTGCTCTAGTTTGGTCCCGGGACAGGGGCCGGGGGTATGGCTACACCTTC.

This chain links TRBV18 with TRBJ2-6, with D possibly being TRBD1 (5 bases). The CDR3 has 17 residues. Germline CDR1 is KGHSH and CDR2 is LQKENI. V lost 2 bases, J lost 3 bases, and 14 bases lay in between. CDR3 bases: TGTGCCAGCTCACCATTTTGGGGCGCGATTGGGGCCAACGTCCTGACTTTC. Translating gives CASSPFWGAIGANVLTF. The full variable domain, completed using reference TRBV18 and TRBJ2-6, is NAGVMQNPRHLVRRRGQEARLRCSPMKGHSHVYWYRQLPEEGLKFMVYLQKENIIDESGMPKERFSAEFPKEGPSILRIQQVVRGDSAAYFCASSPFWGAIGANVLTFGAGSRLTVL.

The table lists this clonotype with a few counts. The chain is built from TRBV6-1 and TRBJ2-7, with D possibly matching TRBD1 (6 bases). Trimming stripped 6 bases from V and 11 bases from J, with 17 bases between. This CDR3 region has 12 residues. Germline V lookup: CDR1 MNHNS, CDR2 SASEGT. DNA of the CDR3: TGTGCCAGCAGCGAGATCGGACAGAGAGAGTACTTC. Residues: CASSEIGQREYF.

This chain connects TRBV5-1 to TRBJ1-6; D not resolved. The V end was cut by 4 bases, the J end by 5 bases, with 7 bases between. The germline V gene has CDR1 SGHRS and CDR2 YFSETQ. The CDR3 extends over 13 amino acids. The CDR3 region is CASSNENNSPLHF. The DNA of the CDR3 is TGCGCCAGCAGCAACGAGAATAATTCACCCCTCCACTTT.

This clonotype was counted between two and nine times. V usage is TRBV30 and J usage is TRBJ1-1, with TRBD1 as a possible D gene (6 bases). V lost 0 bases to trimming and J lost 6 bases, with 14 bases between them. Germline V gene data show CDR1 as GTSNPN and CDR2 as SVGIG (reference sequence). The CDR3 covers 14 residues. The CDR3, as DNA: TGTGCCTGGAGTGTAGGTTATAGGGGGGCTGAAGCTTTCTTT. This translates into CAWSVGYRGAEAFF. Filled out from reference TRBV30 and TRBJ1-1, the complete variable domain reads SQTIHQWPATLVQPVGSPLSLECTVEGTSNPNLYWYRQAAGRGLQLLFYSVGIGQISSEVPQNLSASRPQDRQFILSSKKLLLSDSGFYLCAWSVGYRGAEAFFGQGTRLTVV.

The sample holds a few counts of this clonotype. The chain has TRBV29-1 and TRBJ1-4; D is unclear. CDR3 size: 13 residues. Trimming pared 4 bases from V and 0 bases from J, leaving 6 bases between. Germline V gene sequence: CDR1 SQVTM, CDR2 ANQGSEA. Written as DNA, the CDR3 is TGCAGCGTTGGGTTAGCAACTAATGAAAAACTGTTTTTT. Translation gives CSVGLATNEKLFF.

The sample holds many counts of this clonotype. The chain recombines TRBV3-1 with TRBJ2-5; no reliable D call. The CDR3 totals 11 residues. The germline V and J ends were trimmed by 6 bases and 7 bases, with 9 bases remaining between them. Germline-derived CDR1 and CDR2 are LGHDT and YNNKEL (reference sequence). This CDR3 is CASSSSGTQYF. As DNA, the CDR3 is TGTGCCAGCAGTTCTTCCGGGACCCAGTACTTC.

This chain links TRBV12-3 or TRBV12-4 with TRBJ1-3; D not certain. The CDR3 loop spans 13 amino acids. Trimming pared 3 bases from V and 4 bases from J, leaving 7 bases between. CDR3 DNA sequence: TGTGCCAGCAGTTTGGGAAGGGGAAACACCATATATTTT. Its translation: CASSLGRGNTIYF.

The chain couples TRBV6-1 to TRBJ1-2; no clear D. The CDR3 is 14 amino acids. Trimming stripped 4 bases from V and 5 bases from J, with 14 bases between. Germline V lookup: CDR1 MNHNS, CDR2 SASEGT. The CDR3 reads CASSVWPLDYGYTF. The CDR3 DNA reads TGTGCCAGCAGTGTCTGGCCCCTGGATTATGGCTACACCTTC.

In this sample, this clonotype turned up a few times. This chain connects TRBV20-1 to TRBJ1-1, with a weak D call TRBD1 (6 bases). CDR1 and CDR2 (germline): DFQATT, SNEGSKA (reference sequence). The CDR3 runs 13 residues. The V gene lost 3 bases and the J gene lost 0 bases, with 8 bases spanning the gap. The CDR3, as DNA: TGCAGTGCTAGGGGGGCAATGAACACTGAAGCTTTCTTT. Translated: CSARGAMNTEAFF.

This clonotype was seen a handful of times. V gene TRBV6-2 or TRBV6-3 combines with J gene TRBJ2-7, with 13 bases aligning to TRBD2. CDR1 is MNHEY, CDR2 SVGEGT, per germline. The CDR3 runs to 15 residues. V lost 6 bases and J lost 3; bases outside the gene matches: 5. This chain's CDR3 is CASRTSGGARYEQYF. The CDR3 DNA reads as TGTGCCAGCAGAACTAGCGGGGGGGCCCGCTACGAGCAGTACTTC.